This is a list of T cell receptor beta chains from one sample in a study of blood T cell repertoires in COVID-19. Sequencing used immunoSEQ multiplex PCR; TCRdb keeps in-frame clones, though not all of them. The sample carries about 190,000 clones, roughly four fifths recorded once. The sample was peripheral blood. These receptors were taken from a woman aged 40 to 55 with acute or convalescent COVID-19. Each CDR3 is given without its conserved first and last residue. Each record gives: J gene, V gene, D gene, CDR3 protein. The D gene is left open where the match is weak.

j_call: TRBJ1-2
v_call: TRBV27
d_call: NA
cdr3_aa: ASSSPSGKGYGYT

j_call: TRBJ2-5
v_call: TRBV6-5
d_call: TRBD1
cdr3_aa: ASRRTGDWQETQY

j_call: TRBJ1-5
v_call: TRBV18
d_call: TRBD1
cdr3_aa: ASSPTGDSNQPQH

j_call: TRBJ2-1
v_call: TRBV7-9
d_call: TRBD1
cdr3_aa: ASSPLGDRSYNEQF

j_call: TRBJ1-3
v_call: TRBV30
d_call: NA
cdr3_aa: AWSVLGLSGNTIY

j_call: TRBJ2-7
v_call: TRBV28
d_call: NA
cdr3_aa: ASSWGPGHKSAYEQY

j_call: TRBJ1-6
v_call: TRBV10-2
d_call: TRBD1
cdr3_aa: ASRRDRESSPLH

j_call: TRBJ1-5
v_call: TRBV18
d_call: NA
cdr3_aa: ASSPTGARGNQPQH

j_call: TRBJ2-7
v_call: TRBV27
d_call: TRBD2
cdr3_aa: ASSGRGGRREQY

j_call: TRBJ2-2
v_call: TRBV5-1
d_call: NA
cdr3_aa: ASSPSQVGEAGGELF

j_call: TRBJ2-1
v_call: TRBV24-1
d_call: NA
cdr3_aa: ATSGSITYNEQF

j_call: TRBJ1-1
v_call: TRBV2
d_call: NA
cdr3_aa: ASTGEAGIINTEAF

j_call: TRBJ1-2
v_call: TRBV4-1
d_call: NA
cdr3_aa: ASSQTFVGNYGYT

j_call: TRBJ1-2
v_call: TRBV28
d_call: NA
cdr3_aa: ASSLGSGYGYT

j_call: TRBJ2-6
v_call: TRBV10-1
d_call: NA
cdr3_aa: ASSAQVGANVLT

j_call: TRBJ1-2
v_call: TRBV28
d_call: NA
cdr3_aa: ASSSFTGSNYGYT

j_call: TRBJ2-1
v_call: TRBV11-2
d_call: TRBD1
cdr3_aa: ASSPGQEGSDEQF

j_call: TRBJ2-7
v_call: TRBV11-2
d_call: NA
cdr3_aa: ASSASPGSGYEQY

j_call: TRBJ1-5
v_call: TRBV19
d_call: NA
cdr3_aa: ASRGLYGNQPQH

j_call: TRBJ2-3
v_call: TRBV7-3
d_call: NA
cdr3_aa: ASSSGGADTQY

j_call: TRBJ2-5
v_call: TRBV2
d_call: TRBD2
cdr3_aa: ASSELLAGGQETQY

j_call: TRBJ1-4
v_call: TRBV2
d_call: NA
cdr3_aa: ASSPGQEKLF

j_call: TRBJ2-5
v_call: TRBV25-1
d_call: NA
cdr3_aa: ASSDSRGGWETQY

j_call: TRBJ2-1
v_call: TRBV7-9
d_call: TRBD1
cdr3_aa: ASSNINPGTGGKNEQF